This TCR beta chain stems from a study of cytomegalovirus exposure and HLA in healthy donors. The CDR3 length is 13 residues. Between the trimmed V and J ends, which lost 4 bases and 5 bases, there was a span of 11 bases. Germline V gene lookup returns CDR1 MGHDK and CDR2 SYGVNS. The PCR employed 60 Vbeta primers together with 13 Jbeta primers. Clones were sequenced by immunoSEQ multiplex PCR, and TCRdb holds only the in-frame ones, with some missing. The table lists 95,000 to 130,000 clones, about 86% of them singletons, with around 4% in the top ten. This rearrangement joins TRBV25-1 to TRBJ1-1, with D unclear. The source of this sequence is a woman in her thirties in good health and CMV-seronegative. Material for sequencing was PBMCs. This chain's CDR3 is CASSALGGTEAFF. The CDR3 DNA follows: TGTGCCAGCAGTGCACTGGGCGGGACTGAAGCTTTCTTT.